The 4 T cell receptor beta chains listed next were all sequenced from one sample in a study of CD8 T cells in ankylosing spondylitis. TCRdb itself ran the 5' RACE reads through MiXCR, one entry per CDR3 protein. The sample yields 150,000 to 200,000 distinct CDR3 sequences, around 10% seen once. Sequenced: blood, either unsorted or a sorted T cell fraction (not recorded which). These receptors were taken from a male donor with ankylosing spondylitis or in good health (not recorded which).

This clonotype was seen more than once but under ten times. The gene calls are TRBV9 and TRBJ2-2, with 8 positions matching TRBD2. Germline CDR1 SGDLS, CDR2 YYNGEE. Trimming at V came to 6 bases and at J to 5 bases, leaving 0 bases not matched to a gene. The CDR3 spans 12 residues. The CDR3 loop reads CASKRGTGELFF. The CDR3 DNA reads as TGTGCCAGCAAGCGGGGGACCGGGGAGCTGTTTTTT.

The J gene is TRBJ2-7, the V gene TRBV25-1; D not certain. Trimming pared 4 bases from V and 7 bases from J, leaving 14 bases between. The CDR3 sequence is 13 residues long. Germline V lookup: CDR1 MGHDK, CDR2 SYGVNS. The CDR3 DNA sequence: TGTGCCAGCAGTGCGGGTCGGTTGGGTGAGCAGTACTTC. It yields the protein CASSAGRLGEQYF.

This clonotype was counted ten times or more. V and J are TRBV5-6 and TRBJ2-1; no firm D call. From germline, CDR1 is SGHDT and CDR2 YYEEEE. The CDR3 covers 18 residues. Between the trimmed V and J ends, which lost 2 bases and 2 bases, there was a span of 20 bases. Here the CDR3 reads CASSFAHRPLETYNEQFF. CDR3 sequence (DNA): TGTGCCAGCAGCTTCGCCCATCGTCCCCTAGAGACCTACAATGAGCAGTTCTTC.

This clonotype has just a few counts. This rearrangement joins TRBV14 to TRBJ2-5; 10 bases align to TRBD1. There are 15 residues in the CDR3. V trimming: 5 bases; J trimming: 2 bases; junction bases outside the gene matches: 5. Germline V CDR1 and CDR2: SGHDN, FVKESK. The CDR3 here is CASSLRTGGQETQYF. In nucleotides, the CDR3 is TGTGCCAGCAGCTTACGGACAGGGGGGCAAGAGACCCAGTACTTC.